This TCR beta chain is drawn from a study of PD-1 blockade in classical Hodgkin lymphoma. Study-wide results and limits: Reports indicated that newly diagnosed patients had lower baseline TCR diversity than healthy donors did.

Noted time point: newly diagnosed, previously untreated cHL patient sample. As concerns this clone: The antigen remains undetermined.

Method: immunoSEQ multiplex PCR; TCRdb's copy keeps in-frame clones and lacks some. This sample has some 31,000 clones; 85% to 95% occur once, and the top ten carry roughly 2%. The CDR3 has 15 amino acids. J was trimmed by 8 bases and V by 1 base; bases with no gene match: 10. Germline CDR1 and CDR2: GTSNPN and SVGIG (reference sequence). The clonotype comes from a human donor with classical Hodgkin lymphoma. The sequenced sample consisted of peripheral blood mononuclear cells (PBMCs). The chain recombines TRBV30 with TRBJ1-3, with 8 positions matching TRBD1. CDR3 DNA sequence: TGTGCCTGGAGTGCGAACAGGGGGAAGGTGTACACCATATATTTT. This codes for CAWSANRGKVYTIYF.